One and the same sample provided the 29 T cell receptor beta chains below, sequenced in a study of beta chain features in type 1 diabetes (dated by TCRdb to the late 2010s). The library was built by means of the immunoSEQ multiplex PCR assay. All of the isolated RNA was reverse transcribed with the High Capacity cDNA Reverse Transcription Kit, so expressed TCRB transcripts were sequenced. The source is immuneACCESS, and TCRdb retained only in-frame sequences with V and J called. Part of the clones is not carried over; for the studies checked, unresolved V genes explain less than half of this, and the remainder is unexplained. This sample gives fewer than 900,000 clones in total; around a sixth of them show up just once. The top ten hold around 0.02% of the sample. Sequencing input: naive CD4+ T cells from blood. The cell subset or site label for this specimen denotes: true naive CD4+ T cells. The receptors come from a woman aged 18-29 years in good health.

This clone was seen a handful of times. The rearrangement uses TRBV5-1 and TRBJ1-1; 7 bases map to TRBD1. The CDR3 extends over 15 amino acids. The ends lost 4 bases at V and 0 bases at J; junction bases unmatched: 6. CDR1 and CDR2 from the germline V gene are SGHRS and YFSETQ. The CDR3 here is CASSARQGLNTEAFF. In nucleotides, the CDR3 is TGCGCCAGCAGCGCGCGACAGGGTTTGAACACTGAAGCTTTCTTT.

This clone was seen a handful of times. This chain links TRBV2 with TRBJ1-2; D is perhaps TRBD1 (5 bases). The germline gives CDR1 SNHLY, CDR2 FYNNEI. The CDR3 runs to 11 residues. Trimming stripped 6 bases from V and 5 bases from J, with 7 bases between. CDR3 coding DNA: TGTGCCAGCAGAGGGGAGTATGGCTACACCTTC. Translating gives CASRGEYGYTF.

This clone was counted only a few times. The genes are TRBV5-6 and TRBJ2-7; 13 bases are a match to TRBD2. Germline loops: CDR1 SGHDT, CDR2 YYEEEE. V was clipped by 4 bases and J by 12 bases; unmatched bases: 10. The CDR3 sequence is 14 residues long. The CDR3 sequence: CASSPGLAGVGRYF. In DNA, the CDR3 is TGTGCCAGCAGCCCCGGACTAGCGGGAGTCGGTCGGTACTTC.

The chain is built from TRBV28 and TRBJ1-1; possible D gene TRBD1, 5 bases. CDR1 and CDR2 from the germline V gene are MDHEN and SYDVKM. Trimming shortened V by 3 bases and J by 4 bases, and 12 bases separated the two germline ends. This CDR3 spans 14 amino acids. Here the CDR3 DNA reads TGTGCCAGCAGTTTTCCGCGGAGGGGCACTGAAGCTTTCTTT. Translated: CASSFPRRGTEAFF. The whole variable domain, remainder taken from reference TRBV28 and TRBJ1-1, is DVKVTQSSRYLVKRTGEKVFLECVQDMDHENMFWYRQDPGLGLRLIYFSYDVKMKEKGDIPEGYSVSREKKERFSLILESASTNQTSMYLCASSFPRRGTEAFFGQGTRLTVV.

The chain recombines TRBV11-2 with TRBJ2-7, with TRBD1 as a possible D gene (6 bases). This CDR3 contains 15 residues. V shed 5 bases and J shed 3 bases, with 17 bases lying between them. CDR1 SGHAT and CDR2 FQNNGV come from the germline V gene. The CDR3 nucleotides read TGTGCCAGCAGCCCCCGGGCAGGGGAGTACTACGAGCAGTACTTC. Amino acid sequence: CASSPRAGEYYEQYF.

CDR3 sequence (DNA): TGCGCCAGCAGCCCCCATAGGGGGGGGGCCAACGTCCTGACTTTC. This sequence encodes CASSPHRGGANVLTF. The chain has TRBV4-1 and TRBJ2-6; weak D call: TRBD1 (6 bases). Trimming removed 4 bases at V and 4 bases at J, with 11 bases between. The CDR3 is made up of 15 amino acids. Per germline, CDR1 MGHRA and CDR2 YSYEKL.

This rearrangement joins TRBV7-2 to TRBJ1-4; possible D gene TRBD1, 6 bases. V lost 2 bases to trimming and J lost 7 bases, with 14 bases between them. CDR1 and CDR2 from the germline V gene are SGHTA and FQGNSA. CDR3 length: 15 amino acids. As DNA, the CDR3 is TGTGCCAGCAGCTTAAGGGGCCCGACAGGTGAAAAACTGTTTTTT. Amino acid sequence: CASSLRGPTGEKLFF.

This clone has a handful of counts. V and J are TRBV5-1 and TRBJ2-7; 10 bases map to TRBD1. With V trimmed by 0 bases and J by 4 bases, 7 bases remained unmatched. This CDR3 spans 16 amino acids. CDR1 is SGHRS and CDR2 is YFSETQ in the germline V gene. CDR3 region: CASSLASGQGFYEQYF. CDR3 nucleotides: TGCGCCAGCAGCTTGGCCTCGGGACAGGGGTTTTACGAGCAGTACTTC.

This clone has just a few counts. The chain is built from TRBV5-1 and TRBJ2-1; 11 positions match TRBD2. The CDR3 has 16 amino acids. The germline V gene has CDR1 SGHRS and CDR2 YFSETQ. V gave up 1 base and J gave up 6 bases; unmatched junction bases: 6. CDR3 region: CASSLLGLAGSNEQFF. As DNA, the CDR3 is TGCGCCAGCAGCTTGTTAGGACTAGCGGGTAGCAATGAGCAGTTCTTC. Drawing the rest from reference TRBV5-1 and TRBJ2-1, the complete variable domain is KAGVTQTPRYLIKTRGQQVTLSCSPISGHRSVSWYQQTPGQGLQFLFEYFSETQRNKGNFPGRFSGRQFSNSRSEMNVSTLELGDSALYLCASSLLGLAGSNEQFFGPGTRLTVL.

The V call is TRBV19, the J call TRBJ1-6, with D unclear. V gave up 11 bases and J gave up 14 bases, with 10 bases separating them. Germline CDR1 LNHDA, CDR2 SQIVND (reference sequence). The CDR3 loop spans 9 amino acids. The CDR3 nucleotides read TGTGCCGGGTCGAAGTCCCTCCACTTT. Translating gives CAGSKSLHF. Full variable domain (remainder filled in from reference TRBV19 and TRBJ1-6): DGGITQSPKYLFRKEGQNVTLSCEQNLNHDAMYWYRQDPGQGLRLIYYSQIVNDFQKGDIAEGYSVSREKKESFPLTVTSAQKNPTAFYLCAGSKSLHFGNGTRLTVT.

The CDR3 region has the DNA TGCGCCAGCAGCTTCTCCGCGGGTGAGCAGTTCTTC. It codes for CASSFSAGEQFF. The rearrangement links TRBV5-1 to TRBJ2-1; a possible D gene is TRBD2 (5 bases). The length of the CDR3 is 12 residues. Germline V gives CDR1 SGHRS, CDR2 YFSETQ. Between the trimmed V and J ends, which lost 2 bases and 9 bases, there was a span of 9 bases.

This clone appeared a few times. The chain couples TRBV2 to TRBJ2-5; 13 bases are a match to TRBD2. After removal of 4 bases from V and 4 bases from J, the junction contained 3 bases not matched to a gene. This CDR3 is built from 15 residues. Per germline, CDR1 SNHLY and CDR2 FYNNEI. This chain's CDR3 is CASSATSGRRETQYF. CDR3 DNA: TGTGCCAGCAGTGCGACTAGCGGGAGGAGAGAGACCCAGTACTTC.

In this sample, this clone turned up a few times. The rearrangement joins TRBV4-3 to TRBJ1-2; D remains ambiguous. CDR1 and CDR2 from the germline V gene are LGHNA and YSLEER. This CDR3 has 12 amino acids. The V and J ends lost 1 base and 5 bases respectively, with 5 bases between them. The CDR3 is CASSQAGYGYTF. CDR3 in DNA: TGCGCCAGCAGCCAAGCGGGTTATGGCTACACCTTC.

The CDR3 is CASSVYSGSTDTQYF. CDR3 DNA sequence: TGTGCCAGCAGCGTATATAGCGGGTCCACAGATACGCAGTATTTT. V is TRBV9 and J is TRBJ2-3, with 7 bases matching TRBD2. The trim removed 1 base at V and 2 bases at J, leaving 4 bases unmatched. Looked up from germline, CDR1 is SGDLS and CDR2 is YYNGEE. The CDR3 runs to 15 residues.

In DNA, the CDR3 is TGTGCCAGCATGCAGGGGGATTGGTTAACCGGGGAGCTGTTTTTT. This sequence encodes CASMQGDWLTGELFF. The V call is TRBV27, the J call TRBJ2-2, with 7 bases aligning to TRBD1. In germline, CDR1 is MNHEY, CDR2 SMNVEV (reference sequence). The CDR3 runs 15 residues. With 7 bases clipped from V and 5 bases from J, the junction kept 10 bases outside the gene matches.

This clone turned up a few times. The gene calls are TRBV28 and TRBJ2-6; a weak D match, TRBD2 (6 bases). From germline, CDR1 is MDHEN and CDR2 SYDVKM. The CDR3 has 17 residues. The V and J ends lost 4 bases and 2 bases respectively, with 15 bases between them. The CDR3 region is CASSSAGLTTGANVLTF. The CDR3 DNA reads TGTGCCAGCAGTTCAGCGGGCCTTACCACTGGGGCCAACGTCCTGACTTTC.

This clone has just a few counts. Written as DNA, the CDR3 is TGTGCCAGCAAAACGGCCTACGAGCAGTACTTC. Translated, it gives CASKTAYEQYF. The V call is TRBV6-5, the J call TRBJ2-7; no reliable D call. Germline-derived CDR1 and CDR2 are MNHEY and SVGAGI. The CDR3 sequence is 11 residues long. Trimming cost V 7 bases and J 2 bases, with 6 bases left between them.

The chain is built from TRBV19 and TRBJ2-2; 7 bases fit TRBD1. The length of the CDR3 is 16 residues. Per germline, CDR1 LNHDA and CDR2 SQIVND (reference sequence). V was clipped by 3 bases and J by 5 bases; unmatched bases: 9. DNA for the CDR3: TGTGCCAGTAGTATGCACCCGGGACAGAATACCGGGGAGCTGTTTTTT. Amino acid sequence: CASSMHPGQNTGELFF. Drawing the rest from reference TRBV19 and TRBJ2-2, the complete variable domain is DGGITQSPKYLFRKEGQNVTLSCEQNLNHDAMYWYRQDPGQGLRLIYYSQIVNDFQKGDIAEGYSVSREKKESFPLTVTSAQKNPTAFYLCASSMHPGQNTGELFFGEGSRLTVL.

A few counts support this clone. This sequence joins TRBV7-2 and TRBJ1-1, with D perhaps TRBD1 (5 bases). Between the trimmed V and J ends, which lost 7 bases and 3 bases, there was a span of 21 bases. The CDR3 is 16 amino acids. The germline gives CDR1 SGHTA, CDR2 FQGNSA. CDR3 sequence reads: CASTRTGLGVHTEAFF. The CDR3 bases are TGTGCCAGCACCCGAACTGGTTTGGGGGTCCACACTGAAGCTTTCTTT.

This clone has more than one count but fewer than ten. V is TRBV9 and J is TRBJ2-7; 7 nucleotides line up with TRBD1. Germline V CDR1 and CDR2: SGDLS, YYNGEE. The CDR3 loop spans 17 amino acids. With 6 bases clipped from V and 0 bases from J, the junction kept 15 bases outside the gene matches. The CDR3 reads CASITWDRKRSSYEQYF. The DNA for the CDR3 is TGTGCCAGCATCACCTGGGACAGAAAGCGTAGCTCCTACGAGCAGTACTTC.

This chain links TRBV5-1 with TRBJ2-7, with a possible D match to TRBD2 (6 bases). Germline V gene data show CDR1 as SGHRS and CDR2 as YFSETQ. V was shortened by 0 bases and J by 3 bases, with 16 bases between the two germline ends. The CDR3 is 16 residues long. DNA for the CDR3: TGCGCCAGCAGCTTGGCCCGTCCAACGGAGGGCTACGAGCAGTACTTC. It codes for CASSLARPTEGYEQYF.

V gene TRBV4-1 combines with J gene TRBJ1-2, with 8 bases aligning to TRBD1. In germline, CDR1 is MGHRA, CDR2 YSYEKL. CDR3 size: 15 residues. Trimming removed 0 bases from V and 4 bases from J; junction bases left unmatched: 4. The CDR3 region has the DNA TGCGCCAGCAGCCAAGACCGACAGGGGTCCTATGGCTACACCTTC. This gives the protein CASSQDRQGSYGYTF.

This clone was counted a few times. This chain joins TRBV7-2 and TRBJ2-3; TRBD2 matches 8 bases. This CDR3 has 17 residues. From germline, CDR1 is SGHTA and CDR2 FQGNSA. The V segment lost 3 bases and the J segment 6 bases; nucleotides outside the gene matches: 14. The CDR3 sequence is CASSFKKDSAGDDTQYF. CDR3 DNA: TGTGCCAGCAGCTTTAAGAAGGACTCAGCGGGAGATGATACGCAGTATTTT.

This CDR3 is CASSLAPDLGYGYTF. The CDR3 DNA reads TGTGCCAGCAGCTTAGCTCCGGATCTCGGCTATGGCTACACCTTC. J is TRBJ1-2 and V is TRBV7-8; no firm D call. CDR1 SGHVS and CDR2 FQNEAQ come from the germline V gene. V was trimmed by 0 bases and J by 4 bases, leaving 12 bases between them. There are 15 residues in the CDR3.

The genes are TRBV11-2 and TRBJ2-2, with D unclear. This CDR3 has 12 residues. Trimming took 3 bases from V and 1 from J, leaving 0 bases between them. The germline CDR1 and CDR2 sequences are SGHAT and FQNNGV. CDR3 in DNA: TGTGCCAGCAGCTTGAACACCGGGGAGCTGTTTTTT. Translated, it gives CASSLNTGELFF.

This clone was picked up a small number of times. The chain recombines TRBV2 with TRBJ2-1; 9 nucleotides agree with TRBD2. The germline V gene has CDR1 SNHLY and CDR2 FYNNEI. Trimming took 6 bases from V and 4 from J; bases not matched to a gene: 4. CDR3 length equals 14 residues. The CDR3 DNA follows: TGTGCCAGCAGGCGGCTAGCGGGATACAATGAGCAGTTCTTC. This sequence encodes CASRRLAGYNEQFF.

There are a few counts of this clone. The J gene is TRBJ2-7, the V gene TRBV7-9, with TRBD1 matching 8 bases. The trim removed 5 bases at V and 2 bases at J, leaving 8 bases unmatched. The CDR3 contains 15 residues. CDR1 and CDR2 (germline): SEHNR, FQNEAQ (reference sequence). The CDR3 region is CASSKGQGLTYEQYF. The CDR3 DNA reads TGTGCCAGCAGCAAAGGACAGGGATTGACCTACGAGCAGTACTTC.

As DNA, the CDR3 is TGTGCCAGCAGTTTATTGTCCATACTTTCTGAGACCCAGTACTTC. Its protein product is CASSLLSILSETQYF. The chain is built from TRBV28 and TRBJ2-5; D remains ambiguous. Between the trimmed V and J ends, which lost 1 base and 5 bases, there was a span of 14 bases. Germline V gene lookup returns CDR1 MDHEN and CDR2 SYDVKM. The CDR3 spans 15 residues.

This clone was observed a handful of times. The chain recombines TRBV5-1 with TRBJ2-1; possible D gene TRBD2, 5 bases. Germline V gene sequence: CDR1 SGHRS, CDR2 YFSETQ. The CDR3 spans 13 residues. The V end was cut by 2 bases, the J end by 10 bases, with 13 bases between. The DNA for the CDR3 is TGCGCCAGCAGCTTCCAAGGTAGGAGGGAGCAGTTCTTC. It codes for CASSFQGRREQFF.